The clone carrying this TCR beta chain turned up a few times. Antigen: not known. Markers CD45RO/CCR7/CD25/CD127/CD95/CD27 served to sort CD4+ naive, central memory, regulatory and stem cell-like memory cells. The data derive from a study of beta chain features in type 1 diabetes. Study observations and caveats: A moderate, significant TCRB CDR3 shortening appeared in type 1 diabetes across four CD4+ subsets. Naive, central memory and Treg TCRB repertoires appeared more alike in patients than in healthy donors.

The whole isolated RNA underwent reverse transcription, so sequencing captured expressed TCRB transcripts. It was found that naive, central memory and regulatory T cell samples averaged approximately 3.5 million reads. Profiled with immunoSEQ multiplex PCR; TCRdb holds only in-frame clones, not every one. This table holds around 180,000 clones, roughly 7.1% found once. V was clipped by 1 base and J by 7 bases, with 5 bases between them. The CDR3 is made up of 12 amino acids. In germline, CDR1 is KGHSH, CDR2 LQKENI. The specimen sequenced was central memory CD4+ T cells from blood. This receptor was taken from a woman between 40 and 50 years old with type 1 diabetes. This chain connects TRBV18 to TRBJ1-3; the D is unclear. CDR3 sequence reads: CASSPLSNTIYF. CDR3 nucleotides: TGTGCCAGCTCACCACTTTCGAACACCATATATTTT.